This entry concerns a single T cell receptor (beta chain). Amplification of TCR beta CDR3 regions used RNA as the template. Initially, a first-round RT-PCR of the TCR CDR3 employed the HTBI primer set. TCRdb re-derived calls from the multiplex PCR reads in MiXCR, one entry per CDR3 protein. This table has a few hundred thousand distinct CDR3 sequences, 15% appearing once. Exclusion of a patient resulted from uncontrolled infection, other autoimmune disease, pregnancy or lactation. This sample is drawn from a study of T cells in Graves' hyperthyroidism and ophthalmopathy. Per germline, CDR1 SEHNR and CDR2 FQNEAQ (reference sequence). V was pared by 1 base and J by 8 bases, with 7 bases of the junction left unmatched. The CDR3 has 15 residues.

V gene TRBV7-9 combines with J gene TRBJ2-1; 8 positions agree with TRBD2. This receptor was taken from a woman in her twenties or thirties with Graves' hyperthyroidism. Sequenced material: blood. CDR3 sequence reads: CASSLVAGGRDEQFF. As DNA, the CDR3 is TGTGCCAGCAGCTTAGTTGCGGGAGGTCGTGATGAGCAGTTCTTC.